The source of this T cell receptor (beta chain) is a study of blood T cell repertoires in COVID-19. Only in-frame clones appear in the TCRdb table, and some are missing; sequencing was by immunoSEQ multiplex PCR. Found here are around 250,000 clones, around 89% of them singletons; the top ten hold 4.1%. This CDR3 comprises 12 residues. Germline V CDR1 and CDR2: LGHDT, YNNKEL (reference sequence). The germline V and J ends were trimmed by 2 bases and 11 bases, with 12 bases remaining between them. This TCR was recovered from a woman in her twenties or thirties who had recovered from COVID-19. The sequencing sample was made of PBMCs or T cells enriched from blood (not recorded which). The chain has TRBV3-1 (or the pseudogene TRBV3-2) and TRBJ1-1; D is possibly TRBD1 (5 bases). DNA of the CDR3: TGTGCCAGCAGCCAAAGTTGGGGGGAGGCTTTCTTT. This translates into CASSQSWGEAFF.